This T cell receptor (beta chain) emerged from a study of human T cells and chemical hapten exposure. Overall study: Throughout the approximately 24-week study, diphenylcyclopropenone was applied weekly to the patients' scalps.

Described time point: patch test 2, 6 weeks after DPC sensitization. Regarding treatment: therapeutic diphenylcyclopropenone sensitization with weekly scalp DPC. Each CDR3 protein gets one entry after TCRdb re-called the RACE reads with MiXCR. The sample has some 71,000 distinct CDR3 sequences; under 13% are singletons. Trimming pared 6 bases from V and 4 bases from J, leaving 12 bases between. From germline, CDR1 is LGHDT and CDR2 YNNKEL (reference sequence). The CDR3 extends over 14 amino acids. The sequence came from a woman between 45 and 60 years old with alopecia areata. Some clones in this sample may be carry-over from other donors' samples. Source: whole blood, taken in connection with sensitization to the hapten diphenylcyclopropenone (DPC). The gene calls are TRBV3-1 and TRBJ1-4; D remains unclear. Here the CDR3 reads CASRNRALNEKLFF. The DNA of the CDR3 is TGTGCCAGCAGGAACCGGGCCCTTAATGAAAAACTGTTTTTT.